The clone carrying this TCR beta chain occurred once. Its antigen is still unknown. TCRdb's copy holds only in-frame clones and misses some; the assay was immunoSEQ multiplex PCR. Of millions of clones listed, over 85% are singletons. This sample is part of a study of shared clonotypes between healthy human individuals. Findings and caveats of the study: The diversity represented, both genetic and in exposure history, was limited by few donors. A reduction in generation probabilities was seen for non-shared clonotypes relative to those shared by all four donors.

This CDR3 has 15 amino acids. The germline CDR1 and CDR2 sequences are SGHAT and FQNNGV. V was cut by 5 bases and J by 0 bases, with 12 bases left in between. The chain carries TRBV11-2 and TRBJ2-3; no clear D. The sequenced material came from naive CD4+ T cells sorted from blood. Subset meaning: CD45RA+ positively selected. This TCR derives from a man between 18 and 29 years old in good health. CDR3 protein: CASSVYGSSTDTQYF. The CDR3 nucleotides are TGTGCCAGCAGCGTTTATGGGTCGAGCACAGATACGCAGTATTTT.